Presented here are 31 T cell receptor beta chains from one specimen sequenced in a study of a mutant IDH1 vaccine in newly diagnosed glioma. Regarding time point: week 5, during vaccination. Vaccinated patients received 300 ug of mutant IDH1 20-mer peptide per dose, with topical imiquimod. Here immunoSEQ multiplex PCR was the method, and the copy in TCRdb shows in-frame clones only, minus some. The sample contains roughly 28,000 clones, approximately 79% of which appear only once. For these receptors, no antigen is known. Sequenced here: PBMCs, sampled from a glioma patient whose treatment included an IDH1 peptide vaccine. Receptor source: a man between 40 and 49 years old with glioma. Some clones in this sample may be carry-over from other donors' samples.

The rearrangement uses TRBV9 and TRBJ1-5; D not certain. Germline V gives CDR1 SGDLS, CDR2 YYNGEE. The V end lost 3 bases, the J end lost 0 bases, and 10 bases lay between the germline ends. The length of the CDR3 is 15 residues. The chain's CDR3 is CASSDPDPSNQPQHF. The CDR3 bases are TGTGCCAGCAGCGATCCAGACCCTAGCAATCAGCCCCAGCATTTT.

The chain recombines TRBV7-9 with TRBJ1-4; 7 bases match TRBD1. The CDR3 spans 15 residues. Unmatched junction bases numbered 3, after V lost 5 bases and J lost 0 bases. Germline CDR1 and CDR2: SEHNR and FQNEAQ (reference sequence). The CDR3 region is CASSPDRTTNEKLFF. In DNA form, the CDR3 reads TGTGCCAGCAGCCCGGACAGGACAACTAATGAAAAACTGTTTTTT.

The chain recombines TRBV5-1 with TRBJ1-1; unclear D gene. The length of the CDR3 is 14 residues. V lost 0 bases to trimming and J lost 2 bases, with 8 bases between them. Germline V lookup: CDR1 SGHRS, CDR2 YFSETQ. CDR3 in amino acids: CASSLAAVNTEAFF. The CDR3 coding sequence is TGCGCCAGCAGCTTGGCAGCGGTCAACACTGAAGCTTTCTTT.

This clone was seen a few times. The J gene is TRBJ2-5, the V gene TRBV29-1, with D tentatively TRBD2 (5 bases). The CDR3 loop spans 10 amino acids. Germline values: CDR1 SQVTM, CDR2 ANQGSEA. V gave up 7 bases and J gave up 5 bases, with 8 bases separating them. DNA for the CDR3: TGCAGCGCTCTAGCCGAGACCCAGTACTTC. This encodes CSALAETQYF.

This clone was recorded once. V and J are TRBV4-1 and TRBJ1-5; D remains unclear. This CDR3 comprises 18 residues. Germline lookup yields CDR1 MGHRA and CDR2 YSYEKL. V lost 0 bases and J lost 2, with 17 bases in between. The CDR3 sequence is CASSQDLSLTSRNQPQHF. The DNA of the CDR3 is TGCGCCAGCAGCCAAGATCTTTCACTAACTTCCCGCAATCAGCCCCAGCATTTT.

This rearrangement joins TRBV7-8 to TRBJ2-1, with 9 bases lining up with TRBD1. Germline V gene sequence: CDR1 SGHVS, CDR2 FQNEAQ. This CDR3 contains 15 residues. After removal of 4 bases from V and 9 bases from J, the junction contained 10 bases not matched to a gene. The CDR3 DNA reads as TGTGCCAGCAGCTCGCTACAGGGGGCAAGGGGTGAGCAGTTCTTC. Amino acid sequence: CASSSLQGARGEQFF.

The chain is built from TRBV19 and TRBJ2-7; 8 nucleotides match TRBD1. V was pared by 5 bases and J by 9 bases, with 6 bases of the junction left unmatched. Germline CDR1 is LNHDA and CDR2 is SQIVND (reference sequence). The CDR3 totals 12 residues. The CDR3 region is CASSDQGAGQYF. CDR3 sequence (DNA): TGTGCCAGTAGTGACCAGGGGGCTGGGCAGTACTTC.

The gene calls are TRBV7-2 and TRBJ1-1, with D possibly TRBD1 on 5 matching bases. The CDR3 has 14 amino acids. The germline V gene has CDR1 SGHTA and CDR2 FQGNSA. The V end lost 5 bases, the J end lost 5 bases, and 15 bases lay between the germline ends. The CDR3 spells CASSPEMGRTEAFF. As DNA, the CDR3 is TGTGCCAGCAGCCCAGAAATGGGGCGAACTGAAGCTTTCTTT.

CDR3 nucleotides: TGTGCCAGCAGTCGGGGACTAGCGGGGGTGATAGATGAGCAGTTCTTC. Residues: CASSRGLAGVIDEQFF. This rearrangement joins TRBV28 to TRBJ2-1, with 14 bases fitting TRBD2. In germline, CDR1 is MDHEN, CDR2 SYDVKM. J was trimmed by 8 bases and V by 5 bases; bases with no gene match: 8. CDR3 length equals 16 residues.

V is TRBV4-2 and J is TRBJ2-1, with D unresolved. V lost 1 base and J 6 bases, leaving 19 bases between the germline ends. Germline CDR1 and CDR2: LGHNA and YNFKEQ. CDR3 length: 17 amino acids. The CDR3 protein is CASSQALARQKRNEQFF. Here the CDR3 DNA reads TGTGCCAGCAGCCAAGCGTTAGCCAGACAAAAACGCAATGAGCAGTTCTTC.

The chain recombines TRBV18 with TRBJ1-1; D is ambiguous. Between the trimmed V and J ends, which lost 0 bases and 1 base, there was a span of 6 bases. Germline V gene lookup returns CDR1 KGHSH and CDR2 LQKENI. The CDR3 has 14 amino acids. The CDR3 DNA reads as TGTGCCAGCTCACCACCGTCCAAGAACACTGAAGCTTTCTTT. It is translated as CASSPPSKNTEAFF.

The chain employs TRBV27 and TRBJ2-2; 8 nucleotides agree with TRBD2. CDR1 and CDR2 (germline): MNHEY, SMNVEV (reference sequence). Trimming cost V 4 bases and J 5 bases; bases outside gene matches: 9. This CDR3 has 16 residues. The CDR3 sequence is CASSYSGTRRTGELFF. CDR3 DNA sequence: TGTGCCAGCAGTTACTCCGGGACTAGGAGGACCGGGGAGCTGTTTTTT.

The J gene is TRBJ2-2, the V gene TRBV19; 8 positions agree with TRBD1. Trimming cost V 4 bases and J 7 bases; bases outside gene matches: 5. This CDR3 has 14 residues. Germline-derived CDR1 and CDR2 are LNHDA and SQIVND (reference sequence). CDR3 coding DNA: TGTGCCAGTAGTACCCGGACAGGGAACGGGGAGCTGTTTTTT. This codes for CASSTRTGNGELFF.

The chain employs TRBV27 and TRBJ2-7; D is unresolved. The germline CDR1 and CDR2 sequences are MNHEY and SMNVEV (reference sequence). The CDR3 length is 14 residues. V was cut by 5 bases and J by 3 bases, with 14 bases left in between. CDR3 DNA: TGTGCCAGCAGTCCGACCAACGACAACTACGAGCAGTACTTC. It is translated as CASSPTNDNYEQYF.

CDR3 sequence (DNA): TGTGCCAGCAGCTTGGCGGGGCCTCCCGGCGAGACCCAGTACTTC. Protein product: CASSLAGPPGETQYF. This chain uses TRBV5-4 with TRBJ2-5, with D possibly being TRBD1 or TRBD2 (5 bases each). CDR3 length: 15 residues. V lost 0 bases to trimming and J lost 5 bases, with 14 bases between them. Germline CDR1 is SGHNT and CDR2 is YYREEE (reference sequence). Combining the CDR3 with reference TRBV5-4 and TRBJ2-5 gives the whole variable domain ETGVTQSPTHLIKTRGQQVTLRCSSQSGHNTVSWYQQALGQGPQFIFQYYREEENGRGNFPPRFSGLQFPNYSSELNVNALELDDSALYLCASSLAGPPGETQYFGPGTRLLVL.

This clone was observed a handful of times. The chain is built from TRBV2 and TRBJ1-4, with TRBD1 as a possible D gene (6 bases). V lost 3 bases and J lost 16, with 18 bases in between. Germline CDR1 reads SNHLY; CDR2 reads FYNNEI. There are 13 residues in the CDR3. CDR3 region: CASSDSRGPIPFF. Written as DNA, the CDR3 is TGTGCCAGCAGTGACTCCAGGGGCCCCATTCCGTTTTTT.

This rearrangement joins TRBV5-5 to TRBJ2-3; D gene ambiguous. V dropped 1 base and J dropped 1 base, with 7 bases sitting between them. In germline, CDR1 is SGHKS, CDR2 YYEKEE (reference sequence). CDR3 length: 14 amino acids. The CDR3 bases are TGTGCCAGCAGCTTGAGGCCAGGCACAGATACGCAGTATTTT. This sequence encodes CASSLRPGTDTQYF.

This chain links TRBV7-9 with TRBJ1-2; 8 bases agree with TRBD1. Germline V gene data show CDR1 as SEHNR and CDR2 as FQNEAQ (reference sequence). J lost 6 bases, V lost 5 bases, and 5 bases had no gene match. The CDR3 spans 13 residues. CDR3 sequence: CASSEDRADGYTF. As DNA, the CDR3 is TGTGCCAGCAGCGAGGACAGGGCGGATGGCTACACCTTC.

The V call is TRBV10-3, the J call TRBJ1-4; 11 bases align to TRBD1. Germline CDR1 and CDR2: ENHRY and SYGVKD. CDR3 length: 14 residues. Unmatched junction bases numbered 4, after V lost 6 bases and J lost 7 bases. CDR3 nucleotides: TGTGCCATCAGCGGACAGGGGGCGGCTGAAAAACTGTTTTTT. Amino acid sequence: CAISGQGAAEKLFF.

This chain links TRBV5-1 with TRBJ1-1; 8 nucleotides line up with TRBD1. The V gene's germline CDR1 is SGHRS and CDR2 YFSETQ. The CDR3 totals 14 residues. Losses at the gene ends were 4 bases for V and 4 bases for J; bases not matched to a gene: 6. DNA for the CDR3: TGCGCCAGCAGCCCAGGGGGCTGGAGCACTGAAGCTTTCTTT. Protein: CASSPGGWSTEAFF.

This clone came up a few times. CDR3 nucleotides: TGCGCCAGCAGCTTGGATGGGGAAGTCACTGAAGCTTTCTTT. It is translated as CASSLDGEVTEAFF. The chain couples TRBV5-1 to TRBJ1-1; D gene ambiguous. The CDR3 is 14 residues long. V lost 0 bases and J 4 bases, leaving 10 bases between the germline ends. Germline V gene data show CDR1 as SGHRS and CDR2 as YFSETQ.

The chain couples TRBV13 to TRBJ1-5, with D perhaps matching TRBD1 (5 bases). Trimming took off 2 bases at V and 3 bases at J, with 8 bases between the two ends. The CDR3 has 14 residues. Per the germline V gene, CDR1 is PRHDT and CDR2 is FYEKMQ (reference sequence). The DNA for the CDR3 is TGTGCCAGCAGCTTAAGGGGCCCCAATCAGCCCCAGCATTTT. It codes for CASSLRGPNQPQHF.

The chain joins TRBV2 to TRBJ2-7; 8 positions agree with TRBD2. The CDR3 loop spans 14 amino acids. V shed 5 bases, J shed 2 bases, and the junction held 5 bases outside the gene matches. Per germline, CDR1 SNHLY and CDR2 FYNNEI. The CDR3 sequence is CASSTRGGTYEQYF. CDR3 DNA sequence: TGTGCCAGCAGTACGCGCGGGGGGACCTACGAGCAGTACTTC. Full variable domain (rest looked up from reference TRBV2 and TRBJ2-7): EPEVTQTPSHQVTQMGQEVILRCVPISNHLYFYWYRQILGQKVEFLVSFYNNEISEKSEIFDDQFSVERPDGSNFTLKIRSTKLEDSAMYFCASSTRGGTYEQYFGPGTRLTVT.

The chain joins TRBV14 to TRBJ1-1, with D perhaps matching TRBD1 (5 bases). Trimming took off 0 bases at V and 4 bases at J, with 15 bases between the two ends. The CDR3 spans 16 residues. In germline, CDR1 is SGHDN, CDR2 FVKESK. The CDR3 region has the DNA TGTGCCAGCAGCCAAGATTGGGGCGGGGGGAGCACTGAAGCTTTCTTT. Protein product: CASSQDWGGGSTEAFF.

This clone was picked up one time. This sequence joins TRBV6-1 and TRBJ2-1, with D perhaps matching TRBD1 (6 bases). The CDR3 is made up of 13 amino acids. Germline V CDR1 and CDR2: MNHNS, SASEGT. The V end lost 7 bases, the J end lost 7 bases, and 14 bases lay between the germline ends. In DNA, the CDR3 is TGTGCCAGCACTCAATCACAGGGTAATGAGCAGTTCTTC. Translation: CASTQSQGNEQFF.

V gene TRBV5-1 combines with J gene TRBJ1-4; D uncertain. Looked up from germline, CDR1 is SGHRS and CDR2 is YFSETQ. CDR3 size: 16 residues. V was pared by 4 bases and J by 2 bases, with 15 bases between. The CDR3 DNA reads as TGCGCCAGCAGCCCCGACCCCGGACGGACTAATGAAAAACTGTTTTTT. Protein sequence: CASSPDPGRTNEKLFF.

The chain has TRBV27 and TRBJ2-3, with 9 nucleotides matching TRBD2. CDR3 length: 18 residues. V lost 0 bases to trimming and J lost 3 bases; unmatched junction nucleotides: 10. Germline V gives CDR1 MNHEY, CDR2 SMNVEV (reference sequence). The CDR3 reads CASSLSAGRGGPTDTQYF. The CDR3 DNA reads as TGTGCCAGCAGTTTATCTGCCGGGCGGGGGGGACCGACAGATACGCAGTATTTT.

The CDR3 sequence is CASTNTIVPVSYNSPLHF. CDR3 DNA sequence: TGTGCCAGCACCAATACGATAGTCCCGGTTTCCTATAATTCACCCCTCCACTTT. The rearrangement uses TRBV11-2 and TRBJ1-6; D remains unclear. The CDR3 has 18 amino acids. Trimming stripped 7 bases from V and 1 base from J, with 20 bases between. From germline, CDR1 is SGHAT and CDR2 FQNNGV.

V gene TRBV6-5 combines with J gene TRBJ1-2; TRBD1 might be the D (6 bases). Trimming shortened V by 0 bases and J by 8 bases, and 10 bases separated the two germline ends. Germline CDR1 and CDR2: MNHEY and SVGAGI. The CDR3 is made up of 13 amino acids. The CDR3 loop is CASSYSLQGGYTF. CDR3 DNA: TGTGCCAGCAGTTACTCGCTACAGGGCGGCTACACCTTC.

This clone was found once. V gene TRBV10-3 combines with J gene TRBJ2-3; D unresolved. The CDR3 length is 12 residues. The V gene's germline CDR1 is ENHRY and CDR2 SYGVKD. The V and J ends lost 11 bases and 2 bases respectively, with 11 bases between them. The CDR3 spells CASGPLTDTQYF. The CDR3 DNA reads TGTGCCTCTGGCCCCCTCACAGATACGCAGTATTTT.

The rearrangement links TRBV4-2 to TRBJ2-5, with TRBD1 as a possible D gene (7 bases). V shed 4 bases and J shed 0 bases, with 21 bases lying between them. Germline CDR1 is LGHNA and CDR2 is YNFKEQ. The CDR3 has 18 residues. Here the CDR3 DNA reads TGTGCCAGCAGCCCCCCTCCAAGGTTCAGGGGGGACCAAGAGACCCAGTACTTC. Protein: CASSPPPRFRGDQETQYF.